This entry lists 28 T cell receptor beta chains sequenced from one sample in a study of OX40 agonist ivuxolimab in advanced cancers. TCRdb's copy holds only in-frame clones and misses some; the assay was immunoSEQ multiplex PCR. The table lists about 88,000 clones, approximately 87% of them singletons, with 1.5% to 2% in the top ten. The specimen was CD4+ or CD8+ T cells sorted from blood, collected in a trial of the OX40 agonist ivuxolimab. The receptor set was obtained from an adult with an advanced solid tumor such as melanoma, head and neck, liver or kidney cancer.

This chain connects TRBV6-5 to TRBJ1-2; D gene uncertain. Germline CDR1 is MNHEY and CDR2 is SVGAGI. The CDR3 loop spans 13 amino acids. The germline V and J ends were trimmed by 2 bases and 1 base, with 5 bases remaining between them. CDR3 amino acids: CASSYGINYGYTF. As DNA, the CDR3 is TGTGCCAGCAGTTACGGAATTAACTATGGCTACACCTTC.

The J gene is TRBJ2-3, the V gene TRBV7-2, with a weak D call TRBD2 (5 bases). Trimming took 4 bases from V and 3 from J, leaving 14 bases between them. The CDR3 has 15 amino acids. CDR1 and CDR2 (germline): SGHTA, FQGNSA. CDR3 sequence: CASSYPGSPTDTQYF. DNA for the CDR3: TGTGCCAGCAGCTATCCGGGATCGCCTACAGATACGCAGTATTTT.

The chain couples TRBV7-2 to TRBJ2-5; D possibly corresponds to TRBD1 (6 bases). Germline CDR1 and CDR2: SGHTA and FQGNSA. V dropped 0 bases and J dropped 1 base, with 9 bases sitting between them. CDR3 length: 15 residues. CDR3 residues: CASSLAVGAQETQYF. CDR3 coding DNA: TGTGCCAGCAGCTTAGCGGTGGGGGCCCAAGAGACCCAGTACTTC.

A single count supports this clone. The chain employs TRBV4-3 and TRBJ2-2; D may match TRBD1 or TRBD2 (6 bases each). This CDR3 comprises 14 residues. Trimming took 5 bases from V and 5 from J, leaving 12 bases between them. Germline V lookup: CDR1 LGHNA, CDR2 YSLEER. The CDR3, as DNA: TGCGCCAGCAGCTGGGGGGCTGGAACCGGGGAGCTGTTTTTT. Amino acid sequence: CASSWGAGTGELFF.

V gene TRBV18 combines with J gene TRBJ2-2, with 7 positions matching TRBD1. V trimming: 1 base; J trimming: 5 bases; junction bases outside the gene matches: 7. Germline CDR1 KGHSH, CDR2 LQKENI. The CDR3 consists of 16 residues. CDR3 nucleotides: TGTGCCAGCTCACCACTAAAAGGCAGGGGGACCGGGGAGCTGTTTTTT. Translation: CASSPLKGRGTGELFF.

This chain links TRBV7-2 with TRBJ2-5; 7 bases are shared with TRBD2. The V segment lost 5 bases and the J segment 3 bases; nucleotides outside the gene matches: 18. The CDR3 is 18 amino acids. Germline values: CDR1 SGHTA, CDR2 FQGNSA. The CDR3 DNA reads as TGTGCCAGCAGCCATAAAGGGAGGGGTTGGGTTGGGAAAGAGACCCAGTACTTC. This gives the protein CASSHKGRGWVGKETQYF.

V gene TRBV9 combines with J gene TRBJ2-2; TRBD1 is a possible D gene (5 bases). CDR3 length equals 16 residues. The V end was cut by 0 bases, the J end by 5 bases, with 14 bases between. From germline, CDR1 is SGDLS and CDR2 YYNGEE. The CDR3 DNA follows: TGTGCCAGCAGCGTAGCTCGGCAGGGTGGGACCGGGGAGCTGTTTTTT. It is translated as CASSVARQGGTGELFF.

The CDR3 DNA sequence: TGTGCCAGCAGGGGGGGACTTGCAACTAATGAAAAACTGTTTTTT. It codes for CASRGGLATNEKLFF. The V and J genes are TRBV2 and TRBJ1-4, with TRBD1 as a possible D gene (5 bases). The germline V gene encodes CDR1 SNHLY and CDR2 FYNNEI. The CDR3 extends over 15 amino acids. V dropped 6 bases and J dropped 0 bases, with 11 bases sitting between them.

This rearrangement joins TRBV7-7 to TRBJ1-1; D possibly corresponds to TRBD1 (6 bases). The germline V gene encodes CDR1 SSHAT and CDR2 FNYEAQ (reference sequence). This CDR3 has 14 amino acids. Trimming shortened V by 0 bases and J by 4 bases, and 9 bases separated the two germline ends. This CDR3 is CASSLARGGTEAFF. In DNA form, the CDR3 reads TGTGCCAGCAGCTTAGCCAGGGGAGGCACTGAAGCTTTCTTT.

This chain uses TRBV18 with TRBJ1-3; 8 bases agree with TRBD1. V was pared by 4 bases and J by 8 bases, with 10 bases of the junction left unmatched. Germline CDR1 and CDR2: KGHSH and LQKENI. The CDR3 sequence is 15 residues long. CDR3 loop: CASSRDGTGGDTIYF. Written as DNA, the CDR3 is TGTGCCAGCTCACGCGACGGGACAGGAGGGGACACCATATATTTT.

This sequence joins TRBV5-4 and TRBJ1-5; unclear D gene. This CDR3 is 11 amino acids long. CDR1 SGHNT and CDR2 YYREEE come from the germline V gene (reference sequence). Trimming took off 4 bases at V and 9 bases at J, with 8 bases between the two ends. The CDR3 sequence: CASSPVGPQHF. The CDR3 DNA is TGTGCCAGCAGCCCGGTTGGGCCCCAGCATTTT.

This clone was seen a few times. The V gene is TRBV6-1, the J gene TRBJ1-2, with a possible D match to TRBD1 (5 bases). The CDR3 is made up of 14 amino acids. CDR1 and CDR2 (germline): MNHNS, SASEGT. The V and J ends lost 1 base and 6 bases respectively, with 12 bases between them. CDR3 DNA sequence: TGTGCCAGCAGTGAAGGGGGCGGGGTAAATGGCTACACCTTC. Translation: CASSEGGGVNGYTF.

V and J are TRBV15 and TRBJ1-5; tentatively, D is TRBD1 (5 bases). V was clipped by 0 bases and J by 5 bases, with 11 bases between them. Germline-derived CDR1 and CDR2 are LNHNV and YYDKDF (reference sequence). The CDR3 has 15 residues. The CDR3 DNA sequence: TGTGCCACCAGCAGAGATGTGGCCAGGGATCAGCCCCAGCATTTT. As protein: CATSRDVARDQPQHF. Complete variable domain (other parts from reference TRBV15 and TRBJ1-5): DAMVIQNPRYQVTQFGKPVTLSCSQTLNHNVMYWYQQKSSQAPKLLFHYYDKDFNNEADTPDNFQSRRPNTSFCFLDIRSPGLGDTAMYLCATSRDVARDQPQHFGDGTRLSIL.

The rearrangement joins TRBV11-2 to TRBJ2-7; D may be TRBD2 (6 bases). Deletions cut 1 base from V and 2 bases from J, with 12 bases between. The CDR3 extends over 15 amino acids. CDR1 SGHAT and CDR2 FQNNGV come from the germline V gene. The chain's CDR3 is CASSLGTLAAYEQYF. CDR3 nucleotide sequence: TGTGCCAGCAGCTTAGGGACACTAGCCGCCTACGAGCAGTACTTC.

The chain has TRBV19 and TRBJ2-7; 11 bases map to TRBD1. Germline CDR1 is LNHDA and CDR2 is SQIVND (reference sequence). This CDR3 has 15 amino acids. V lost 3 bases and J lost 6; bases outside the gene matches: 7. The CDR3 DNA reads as TGTGCCAGTAGTATTAGGGGACAGGGGGTCGGCGAGCAGTACTTC. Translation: CASSIRGQGVGEQYF.

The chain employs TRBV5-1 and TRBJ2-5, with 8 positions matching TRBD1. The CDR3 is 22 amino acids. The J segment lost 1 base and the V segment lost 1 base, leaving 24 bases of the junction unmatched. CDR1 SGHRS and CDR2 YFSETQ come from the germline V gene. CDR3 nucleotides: TGCGCCAGCAGCTTGCCCGATCAACCAGGGGGCGCGAGCCCGGGTCCCCAAGAGACCCAGTACTTC. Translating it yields CASSLPDQPGGASPGPQETQYF.

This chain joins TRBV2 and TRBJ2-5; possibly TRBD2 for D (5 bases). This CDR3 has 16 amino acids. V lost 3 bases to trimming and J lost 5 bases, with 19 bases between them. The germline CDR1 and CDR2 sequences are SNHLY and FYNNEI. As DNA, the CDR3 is TGTGCCAGCAGTGAGATCGGCGGACCCGGGAAGGAGACCCAGTACTTC. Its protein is CASSEIGGPGKETQYF. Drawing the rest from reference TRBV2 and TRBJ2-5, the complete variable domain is EPEVTQTPSHQVTQMGQEVILRCVPISNHLYFYWYRQILGQKVEFLVSFYNNEISEKSEIFDDQFSVERPDGSNFTLKIRSTKLEDSAMYFCASSEIGGPGKETQYFGPGTRLLVL.

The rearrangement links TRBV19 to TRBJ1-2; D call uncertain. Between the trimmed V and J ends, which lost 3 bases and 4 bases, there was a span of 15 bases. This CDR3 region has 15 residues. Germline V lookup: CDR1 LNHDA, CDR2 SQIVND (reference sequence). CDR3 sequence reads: CASSIGSRDGYGYTF. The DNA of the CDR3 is TGTGCCAGTAGTATCGGGTCCCGCGACGGCTATGGCTACACCTTC.

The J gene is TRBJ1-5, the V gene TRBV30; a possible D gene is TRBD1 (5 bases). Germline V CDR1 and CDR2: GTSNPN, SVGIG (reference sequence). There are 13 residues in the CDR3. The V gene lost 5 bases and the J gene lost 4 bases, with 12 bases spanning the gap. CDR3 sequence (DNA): TGTGCCTGGGAAGCGGGGACTAATCAGCCCCAGCATTTT. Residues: CAWEAGTNQPQHF.

The CDR3 DNA follows: TGTGCCAGCAGTCGCGGGACAGCCGGAGATACGCAGTATTTT. It encodes CASSRGTAGDTQYF. V is TRBV6-5 and J is TRBJ2-3, with D maybe TRBD1 (7 bases). Looked up from germline, CDR1 is MNHEY and CDR2 is SVGAGI. The CDR3 is made up of 14 amino acids. The V end lost 5 bases, the J end lost 5 bases, and 14 bases lay between the germline ends.

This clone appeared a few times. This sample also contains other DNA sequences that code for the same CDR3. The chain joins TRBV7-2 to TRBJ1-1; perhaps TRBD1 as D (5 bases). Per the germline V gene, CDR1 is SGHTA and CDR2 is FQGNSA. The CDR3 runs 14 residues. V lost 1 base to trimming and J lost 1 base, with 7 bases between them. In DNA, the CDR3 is TGTGCCAGCAGCTTAGGAACAGGGAACACTGAAGCTTTCTTT. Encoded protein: CASSLGTGNTEAFF.

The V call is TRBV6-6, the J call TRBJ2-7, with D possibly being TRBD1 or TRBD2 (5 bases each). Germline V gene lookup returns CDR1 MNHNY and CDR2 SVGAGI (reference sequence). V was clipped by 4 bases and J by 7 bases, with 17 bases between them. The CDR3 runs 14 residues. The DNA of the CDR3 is TGTGCCAGCAGTTCCGGGACGGATGTCATGGAGCAGTACTTC. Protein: CASSSGTDVMEQYF.

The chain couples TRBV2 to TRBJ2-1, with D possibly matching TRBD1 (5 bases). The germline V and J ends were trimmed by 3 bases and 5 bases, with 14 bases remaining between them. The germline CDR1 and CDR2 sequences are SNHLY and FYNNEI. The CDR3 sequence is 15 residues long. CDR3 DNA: TGTGCCAGCAGTGAGCGACAGTCAACGGACAATGAGCAGTTCTTC. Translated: CASSERQSTDNEQFF. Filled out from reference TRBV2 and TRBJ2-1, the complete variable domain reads EPEVTQTPSHQVTQMGQEVILRCVPISNHLYFYWYRQILGQKVEFLVSFYNNEISEKSEIFDDQFSVERPDGSNFTLKIRSTKLEDSAMYFCASSERQSTDNEQFFGPGTRLTVL.

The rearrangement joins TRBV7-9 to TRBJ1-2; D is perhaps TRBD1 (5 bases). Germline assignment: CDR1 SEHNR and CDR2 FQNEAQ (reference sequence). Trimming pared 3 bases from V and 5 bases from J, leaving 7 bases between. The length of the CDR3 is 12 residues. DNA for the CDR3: TGTGCCAGCAGCTTTGGGGGTTATGGCTACACCTTC. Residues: CASSFGGYGYTF.

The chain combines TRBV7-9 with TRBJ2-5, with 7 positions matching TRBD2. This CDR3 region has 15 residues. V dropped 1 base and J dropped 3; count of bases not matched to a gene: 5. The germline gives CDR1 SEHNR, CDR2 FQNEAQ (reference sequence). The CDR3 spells CASSLGRLAEETQYF. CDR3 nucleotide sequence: TGTGCCAGCAGCTTAGGACGGCTAGCGGAAGAGACCCAGTACTTC.

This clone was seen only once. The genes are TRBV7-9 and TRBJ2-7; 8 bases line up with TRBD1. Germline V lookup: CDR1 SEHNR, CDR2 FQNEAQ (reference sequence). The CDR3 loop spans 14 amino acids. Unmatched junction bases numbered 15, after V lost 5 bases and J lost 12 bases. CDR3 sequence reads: CASSQTGDLLGPYF. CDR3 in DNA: TGTGCCAGCAGCCAGACAGGGGACCTTCTCGGGCCGTACTTC.

CDR3 region: CASRGDRATDTQYF. The CDR3 DNA follows: TGCGCCAGCAGAGGAGACAGGGCCACAGATACGCAGTATTTT. This chain links TRBV5-1 with TRBJ2-3, with 7 bases identical to TRBD1. After removal of 5 bases from V and 2 bases from J, the junction contained 5 bases not matched to a gene. Germline CDR1 is SGHRS and CDR2 is YFSETQ. The length of the CDR3 is 14 residues.

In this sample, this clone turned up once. CDR3 DNA: TGTGCCAGCAGTACCACCGGGACAGGTGAATACGAGCAGTACTTC. This sequence encodes CASSTTGTGEYEQYF. The J gene is TRBJ2-7, the V gene TRBV6-5; 8 bases are a match to TRBD1. CDR3 length: 15 amino acids. V trimming: 5 bases; J trimming: 4 bases; junction bases outside the gene matches: 10. Germline V CDR1 and CDR2: MNHEY, SVGAGI.